This passage covers 32 T cell receptor delta chains from one sample sequenced in a study of γδ T cells in repeated Plasmodium falciparum infection. TCRdb called clones from the multiplex PCR reads again using CATT. Of more than 45,000 delta-chain clones listed, approximately 1.5% are singletons. Flow sorting of PBMC yielded separate Vgamma9/Vdelta2+ and Vdelta2-negative gammadelta T cell populations for bulk repertoire analysis. The sequenced sample was gamma-delta T cells from blood. These receptors all stem from a pool of human donors (malaria-infected and uninfected, not separated).

In its sample, this clone was seen once. For the V gene the call is TRDV1; the J gene has no call. There are 9 residues in the CDR3. In germline, CDR1 is TSWWSYY, CDR2 QGS. The CDR3 DNA reads as TGTGCTCTCGGGAAGACCCTATTCTTC. Its protein is CALGKTLFF.

There are many counts of this clone. The protein TCRdb lists belongs to a much larger clone and differs from this DNA's translation at residue 3, which points to a read error; the protein shown is made from the DNA. The chain is built from TRDV1 and TRDJ1; 10 nucleotides match TRDD3. Germline V gene data show CDR1 as TSWWSYY and CDR2 as QGS. This CDR3 comprises 21 residues. CDR3 sequence: CAPGEHLAGTGGSLYTDKLIF. The CDR3 coding sequence is TGTGCTCCTGGGGAACACCTCGCGGGCACTGGGGGATCCCTGTACACCGATAAACTCATCTTT.

Comment on this clone: The TCRdb record carries a much larger clone's protein, which differs from this DNA's translation at residue 16; a read error is the likely cause, and the protein listed here is the DNA translation. This chain joins TRDV3 and TRDJ1, with D tentatively TRDD3 (5 bases). Germline V CDR1 and CDR2: TVYSNPD, GDNSRS (reference sequence). This CDR3 has 19 amino acids. The CDR3 DNA reads TGTGCCTTTAGTACCCGCGTATGGGATGGGAGATTATACACCGATAGACTCATCTTT. It specifies CAFSTRVWDGRLYTDRLIF.

In the case of this clone: TCRdb's entry gives the protein of a much larger clone, which mismatches this DNA's translation at residue 16, likely from a read error; the protein reported here is translated from the DNA. The chain employs TRDV1 and TRDJ1, with 12 bases fitting TRDD3. Germline-derived CDR1 and CDR2 are TSWWSYY and QGS. CDR3 size: 23 residues. V lost 0 bases to trimming and J lost 0 bases; unmatched junction nucleotides: 20. The DNA of the CDR3 is TGTGCTCTTGGGGAACTGGGGCCTTCCTACGACTGGGGGATACAAGTGAACACCGATAAACTCATCTTT. It encodes CALGELGPSYDWGIQVNTDKLIF.

About this clone itself: TCRdb assigns this DNA the protein of a much larger clone, which departs from its translation at residue 16; this likely reflects a read error, and the protein shown comes from translating the DNA. The chain is built from TRDV2 and TRDJ1; 13 bases agree with TRDD3. The CDR3 loop spans 19 amino acids. Per the germline V gene, CDR1 is GEAIGNYY and CDR2 is EKD. CDR3 nucleotide sequence: TGTGCCTGTGACCCTGCCTTCCTAATAACTGGGGGATACGTCGATGAACTCATCTTT. Translated: CACDPAFLITGGYVDELIF.

At least ten counts were recorded for this clone. The V call is TRDV1, the J call TRDJ1, with TRDD3 matching 13 bases. This CDR3 has 23 residues. Germline V gene lookup returns CDR1 TSWWSYY and CDR2 QGS. J lost 2 bases, V lost 0 bases, and 21 bases had no gene match. The CDR3 DNA sequence: TGTGCTCTTGGGGAACTCATTCCTTCCTCGCTACTGGGGGATACGAGCAGGACCGATAAACTCATCTTT. Its translation is CALGELIPSSLLGDTSRTDKLIF.

The table lists this clone with a few counts. Given a far larger clone just one base away, this is likely a sequencing read error. Other DNA sequences from this sample encode an identical CDR3 as well. This sequence joins TRDV2 and TRDJ1; D gene unclear. The J gene comes from matching the DNA to germline here; TCRdb lacks it. V lost 4 bases to trimming and J lost 3 bases, with 20 bases between them. The CDR3 length is 16 residues. Germline V CDR1 and CDR2: GEAIGNYY, EKD. Written as DNA, the CDR3 is TGTGCCTGTGATCAATGCCGCCCCTCCAAGCCCGATAAACTCATCTTT. Its translation is CACDQCRPSKPDKLIF.

This clone was seen at least ten times. This is likely an artifact of a read error, given a far larger clone one base away. This CDR3 is also generated by other DNA sequences in the sample. This chain uses TRDV1 with TRDJ1; D possibly corresponds to TRDD3 (6 bases). CDR1 TSWWSYY and CDR2 QGS come from the germline V gene. This CDR3 has 16 amino acids. The germline V and J ends were trimmed by 0 bases and 8 bases, with 19 bases remaining between them. The CDR3 DNA follows: TGTGCTCTTGGGGAACTCCTACTGGGTGCTAGCGACAAACTCATCTTT. Translating gives CALGELLLGASDKLIF.

In the case of this clone: It differs at one base from a far larger clone, so likely a read error. The same CDR3 arises from other DNA sequences in this sample as well. This chain uses TRDV1 with TRDJ1, with 13 bases matching TRDD3. Germline CDR1 and CDR2: TSWWSYY and QGS. The CDR3 contains 24 residues. The CDR3, as DNA: TGTGCTCTTGGGGAACGACCTACCTCGCTAACTGGGGGATACGCCGCCGGGTACACCGATAAACTCATTTTT. Translated, it gives CALGERPTSLTGGYAAGYTDKLIF.

This clone has at least ten counts. The protein recorded in TCRdb matches a much larger clone and deviates from this DNA's translation at residue 16, suggesting a read error; the protein here is obtained by translating the DNA. The rearrangement links TRDV1 to TRDJ1; 7 bases agree with TRDD2. Per the germline V gene, CDR1 is TSWWSYY and CDR2 is QGS. The CDR3 is 19 residues long. The CDR3 nucleotides are TGTGCTCTTGGGGACCCCGTGCCTTCCTGCGGTGGGTACACCGATAGACTCATCTTT. Its translation: CALGDPVPSCGGYTDRLIF.

This clone was detected a few times. A read error likely explains why the TCRdb protein, taken from a much larger clone, differs from this DNA's translation at residue 15; the protein shown is translated from the DNA. In nucleotides, the CDR3 is TGTGCCTGTGACACCGCATGGGGTACTGGGGGATACTATCCGAACACCGATAAACTCATCTTT. Amino acids: CACDTAWGTGGYYPNTDKLIF. V and J are TRDV2 and TRDJ1, with 12 bases lining up with TRDD3. V lost 0 bases and J lost 0; bases outside the gene matches: 16. There are 21 residues in the CDR3. CDR1 and CDR2 (germline): GEAIGNYY, EKD.

This clone was found a few times. The protein TCRdb lists belongs to a much larger clone and differs from this DNA's translation at residue 5, which points to a read error; the protein shown is made from the DNA. This chain connects TRDV1 to TRDJ1; a possible D gene is TRDD3 (6 bases). TCRdb lists no J gene, so it was determined here by aligning the DNA to germline. This CDR3 has 24 amino acids. Germline V lookup: CDR1 TSWWSYY, CDR2 QGS. V was trimmed by 4 bases and J by 2 bases, leaving 41 bases between them. Here the CDR3 DNA reads TGTGCTCTTGGGGGACGGTCCTTCTCAAGATCCTGGGCTGGGGCCTCACTAAAAACCGATAAACTCATCTTT. Translation: CALGGRSFSRSWAGASLKTDKLIF.

This clone has a count of ten or more. This sample also contains other DNA sequences that code for the same CDR3. The V call is TRDV1, the J call TRDJ1; D perhaps matches TRDD2 (5 bases). The germline V and J ends were trimmed by 3 bases and 10 bases, with 18 bases remaining between them. The CDR3 is 14 residues long. Germline assignment: CDR1 TSWWSYY and CDR2 QGS. The CDR3 DNA follows: TGTGCTCTTGGGGAGCTTCCGAAGAGAGACAGACTCATCTTT. It specifies CALGELPKRDRLIF.

About this clone itself: This DNA translates differently at residue 15 from the TCRdb protein, which is that of a much larger clone; a read error is likely, and the protein shown is the DNA's own translation. This chain uses TRDV1 with TRDJ1; TRDD3 agrees at 8 bases. TCRdb does not report a J gene; here it was assigned by matching the DNA to germline references. Looked up from germline, CDR1 is TSWWSYY and CDR2 is QGS. Trimming removed 3 bases from V and 0 bases from J; junction bases left unmatched: 27. This CDR3 is built from 23 residues. The CDR3 nucleotides are TGTGCTCTTGGGGATCTTAGTCTCCTACCCGCGAACTGGGGGCCCCCGTACACCGATAAACTCATCTTT. Protein product: CALGDLSLLPANWGPPYTDKLIF.

At least ten counts were recorded for this clone. A far larger clone is only one base removed, so a read error is likely. This sample includes further DNA sequences coding for the same CDR3. The V gene is TRDV2, the J gene TRDJ1, with 11 bases matching TRDD3. Here the J gene was assigned by germline matching of the DNA, as TCRdb has none. The CDR3 contains 21 residues. Germline lookup yields CDR1 GEAIGNYY and CDR2 EKD. CDR3 coding DNA: TGTGCCTGTGACACCGCGGAGAAGGTGGGGGATACGCGTCTGTACACCGACAAACTCATCTTT. Protein: CACDTAEKVGDTRLYTDKLIF.

This clone showed up just a few times. A far larger clone is one nucleotide away, so this likely arose from a read error. Other DNA sequences of this sample code for an identical CDR3. This sequence joins TRDV1 and TRDJ1, with TRDD2 matching over 7 bases. TCRdb carries no J gene annotation; the J gene was assigned here by matching the DNA with germline. CDR1 is TSWWSYY, CDR2 QGS, per germline. V dropped 0 bases and J dropped 0; count of bases not matched to a gene: 19. CDR3 length equals 21 residues. CDR3 sequence (DNA): TGTGCTCTTGGGGAACTCCTTCCTGCACTTTGGAGCTACGATCACACCGATAAACTCATCTTT. This translates into CALGELLPALWSYDHTDKLIF.

About this clone: The protein recorded in TCRdb matches a much larger clone and deviates from this DNA's translation at residue 7, suggesting a read error; the protein here is obtained by translating the DNA. The genes are TRDV1 and TRDJ1; D is possibly TRDD3 (6 bases). As TCRdb names no J gene, one was assigned here on the basis of a DNA match to germline. The germline V gene has CDR1 TSWWSYY and CDR2 QGS. Trimming stripped 8 bases from V and 2 bases from J, with 39 bases between. CDR3 length: 22 amino acids. The CDR3 coding sequence is TGTGCTCTTAACAATTTAGGGGAGGCCTCCTGGAGCGGGGATGGAGGGACCGATAAACTCATCTTT. This translates into CALNNLGEASWSGDGGTDKLIF.

On this clone: TCRdb assigns this DNA the protein of a much larger clone, which departs from its translation at residue 16; this likely reflects a read error, and the protein shown comes from translating the DNA. The V and J genes are TRDV1 and TRDJ1, with 7 bases lining up with TRDD3. No J segment appears in TCRdb, so it was assigned here by matching the sequence to germline. The junction had 25 bases not matched to a gene; V was cut back by 3 bases and J by 0 bases. Germline CDR1 is TSWWSYY and CDR2 is QGS. The CDR3 has 22 residues. For the CDR3, the DNA is TGTGCTCTTGGGGATGTCCGGGTTAGTTTTGCCGGTTACTGGGGACACACCGATAAACTCATCTTT. Amino acids: CALGDVRVSFAGYWGHTDKLIF.

This clone has only a few counts. A far larger clone is one base from this, pointing to a likely read error. Other DNA sequences of this sample code for an identical CDR3. V and J are TRDV1 and TRDJ2, with 10 nucleotides matching TRDD3. Germline-derived CDR1 and CDR2 are TSWWSYY and QGS. This CDR3 is 18 amino acids long. Trimming at V came to 3 bases and at J to 4 bases, leaving 11 bases not matched to a gene. The CDR3 sequence is CALGEPLGGYQATAQLFF. The DNA of the CDR3 is TGTGCTCTTGGGGAGCCCCTTGGGGGATACCAGGCGACAGCACAACTCTTCTTT.

This clone occurred many times. The TCRdb protein, from a much larger clone, departs from this DNA's translation at residue 18, likely by read error; the protein shown derives from the DNA. The rearrangement uses TRDV1 and TRDJ1, with 9 positions matching TRDD3. Germline CDR1 is TSWWSYY and CDR2 is QGS. The CDR3 has 21 residues. For the CDR3, the DNA is TGTGCTCTTGGGGAACGGCCCTTTTTCCCACTTTTACTGGGGGACACCGATGAACTCATCTTT. Translated: CALGERPFFPLLLGDTDELIF.

In its sample, this clone was seen many times. A read error likely explains this, since a far larger clone differs by one base. Other DNA sequences within the sample encode an identical CDR3. V is TRDV1 and J is TRDJ1; D might be TRDD3 (6 bases). This CDR3 contains 20 residues. Germline CDR1 reads TSWWSYY; CDR2 reads QGS. CDR3 protein: CALGEPANVLHILGPDKLIF. CDR3 nucleotide sequence: TGTGCTCTTGGGGAACCAGCTAACGTCCTCCACATACTGGGTCCCGATAAACTCATCTTC.

This clone showed up many times. TCRdb lists the protein of a much larger clone for this DNA, which differs at residue 3, so this is likely a read error; the protein given here is translated from the DNA itself. The CDR3, as DNA: TGTGCTCCTGGGGAACTAGAGTCACGGGACTACACCGATAAACTCATCTTT. Translation: CAPGELESRDYTDKLIF. The J gene is TRDJ1, the V gene TRDV1; weak D call: TRDD3 (6 bases). This CDR3 comprises 17 residues. The germline CDR1 and CDR2 sequences are TSWWSYY and QGS.

Concerning this clone: TCRdb assigns this DNA the protein of a much larger clone, which departs from its translation at residue 20; this likely reflects a read error, and the protein shown comes from translating the DNA. V gene TRDV3 combines with J gene TRDJ1; the match to TRDD3 covers 10 bases. TCRdb lists no J gene, so it was determined here by aligning the DNA to germline. Germline V gene lookup returns CDR1 TVYSNPD and CDR2 GDNSRS (reference sequence). The CDR3 is 24 residues long. The CDR3 sequence: CAFKESGLPHVIWGITFNTNKLIF. The CDR3 DNA sequence: TGTGCCTTTAAAGAGTCCGGCCTTCCTCACGTCATCTGGGGGATAACCTTCAACACCAATAAACTCATCTTT.

Ten or more counts support this clone. The V and J genes are TRDV1 and TRDJ1, with 9 bases that match TRDD3. The CDR3 runs 25 residues. Per germline, CDR1 TSWWSYY and CDR2 QGS. Germline trimming cut 2 bases from V and 3 bases from J; bases unmatched to any gene: 34. In nucleotides, the CDR3 is TGTGCTCTTGGGGAAAAGACGCCGCGCGTCCTGATGAGTCTCTTGGGGGATAACCGCTCCGATAAACTCATCTTT. It yields the protein CALGEKTPRVLMSLLGDNRSDKLIF.

This clone has a count of ten or more. The protein TCRdb lists belongs to a much larger clone and differs from this DNA's translation at residue 8, which points to a read error; the protein shown is made from the DNA. The gene calls are TRDV1 and TRDJ1; 10 nucleotides match TRDD3. Germline CDR1 reads TSWWSYY; CDR2 reads QGS. Germline trimming cut 3 bases from V and 2 bases from J; bases unmatched to any gene: 33. There are 25 residues in the CDR3. The CDR3 here is CALGDSPATEPQPRTGGLPTDKLIF. CDR3 sequence (DNA): TGTGCTCTTGGGGACTCTCCTGCAACGGAACCCCAACCCCGTACTGGGGGATTACCAACCGATAAACTCATCTTT.

This clone was seen at least ten times. The protein TCRdb lists belongs to a much larger clone and differs from this DNA's translation at residue 5, which points to a read error; the protein shown is made from the DNA. The chain joins TRDV1 to TRDJ1; D gene unclear. V was cut by 3 bases and J by 2 bases, with 13 bases left in between. CDR3 length equals 15 residues. Germline-derived CDR1 and CDR2 are TSWWSYY and QGS. The CDR3 loop is CALGEPGGVTDKLIF. CDR3 coding DNA: TGTGCTCTTGGGGAGCCCGGCGGGGTGACCGATAAACTCATCTTT.

Many counts were recorded for this clone. TCRdb records a much larger clone's protein for this DNA, with a difference at residue 7 that likely arises from a read error; the protein given is the translation of the DNA. The CDR3 here is CALGEASCDGTAQLFF. Written as DNA, the CDR3 is TGTGCTCTTGGGGAAGCTTCTTGTGATGGAACAGCACAACTCTTCTTT. The V gene is TRDV1, the J gene TRDJ2; D ambiguous. The J gene is absent in TCRdb and was assigned here via DNA matching to germline. Germline CDR1 is TSWWSYY and CDR2 is QGS. V was cut by 2 bases and J by 5 bases, with 15 bases left in between. The CDR3 has 16 amino acids.

In this sample, this clone turned up many times. The protein recorded in TCRdb matches a much larger clone and deviates from this DNA's translation at residue 4, suggesting a read error; the protein here is obtained by translating the DNA. DNA of the CDR3: TGTGCTCTCAGTCACAAGGCAAACTGGGGGATACGGCCCACCGATAAACTCATCTTT. Residues: CALSHKANWGIRPTDKLIF. The V call is TRDV1, the J call TRDJ1; 13 bases align to TRDD3. The V segment lost 9 bases and the J segment 1 base; nucleotides outside the gene matches: 17. This CDR3 spans 19 amino acids. From germline, CDR1 is TSWWSYY and CDR2 QGS.

A remark on this clone: The protein TCRdb gives is from a much larger clone and does not agree with this DNA's translation at residue 8, likely a read error; the protein shown here comes from the DNA. This chain joins TRDV1 and TRDJ1, with 7 bases matching TRDD3. The J gene, absent from TCRdb, was called here by matching the DNA to germline. V shed 3 bases and J 3 bases; nucleotides not matched to a gene: 10. The germline V gene has CDR1 TSWWSYY and CDR2 QGS. The CDR3 consists of 16 residues. CDR3 residues: CALGDLLRWGADKLIF. The CDR3 bases are TGTGCTCTTGGGGATCTACTGCGCTGGGGGGCCGATAAACTCATCTTT.

At least ten counts were recorded for this clone. This may arise from a read error, as a much more abundant clone is one base away. Other DNA sequences in this sample translate to the same CDR3. The rearrangement uses TRDV2 and TRDJ1; 8 nucleotides agree with TRDD3. The CDR3 runs to 23 residues. Trimming cost V 0 bases and J 1 base; bases outside gene matches: 27. The germline CDR1 and CDR2 sequences are GEAIGNYY and EKD. CDR3 in DNA: TGTGCCTGTGACACCGGGGGCTTTCTGCTGGGGGACGCCAGGAAAAGACCCACCGATAAACTCATCTTT. Amino acid sequence: CACDTGGFLLGDARKRPTDKLIF.

This clone has more than one count but fewer than ten. The protein recorded in TCRdb matches a much larger clone and deviates from this DNA's translation at residue 7, suggesting a read error; the protein here is obtained by translating the DNA. The genes are TRDV1 and TRDJ1, with 11 bases lining up with TRDD3. The CDR3 sequence is 12 residues long. Per the germline V gene, CDR1 is TSWWSYY and CDR2 is QGS. This chain's CDR3 is CAHGGYADKLIF. DNA of the CDR3: TGTGCTCATGGGGGATACGCCGATAAACTCATCTTT.

Comments on this clone: The amino acid sequence in TCRdb belongs to a much larger clone and departs from this DNA's translation at residue 10, likely a sequencing read error; the sequence shown is translated from the DNA. The V gene is TRDV1, the J gene TRDJ1; maybe TRDD3 (5 bases). In the absence of a J gene in TCRdb, the DNA was matched to germline to assign it here. Germline CDR1 TSWWSYY, CDR2 QGS. The ends were cut back, 0 bases at V and 3 bases at J, with 14 bases in the middle. This CDR3 is built from 16 residues. The CDR3 spells CALGELSTGMADKLIF. For the CDR3, the DNA is TGTGCTCTTGGGGAACTAAGCACCGGGATGGCCGATAAACTCATCTTT.